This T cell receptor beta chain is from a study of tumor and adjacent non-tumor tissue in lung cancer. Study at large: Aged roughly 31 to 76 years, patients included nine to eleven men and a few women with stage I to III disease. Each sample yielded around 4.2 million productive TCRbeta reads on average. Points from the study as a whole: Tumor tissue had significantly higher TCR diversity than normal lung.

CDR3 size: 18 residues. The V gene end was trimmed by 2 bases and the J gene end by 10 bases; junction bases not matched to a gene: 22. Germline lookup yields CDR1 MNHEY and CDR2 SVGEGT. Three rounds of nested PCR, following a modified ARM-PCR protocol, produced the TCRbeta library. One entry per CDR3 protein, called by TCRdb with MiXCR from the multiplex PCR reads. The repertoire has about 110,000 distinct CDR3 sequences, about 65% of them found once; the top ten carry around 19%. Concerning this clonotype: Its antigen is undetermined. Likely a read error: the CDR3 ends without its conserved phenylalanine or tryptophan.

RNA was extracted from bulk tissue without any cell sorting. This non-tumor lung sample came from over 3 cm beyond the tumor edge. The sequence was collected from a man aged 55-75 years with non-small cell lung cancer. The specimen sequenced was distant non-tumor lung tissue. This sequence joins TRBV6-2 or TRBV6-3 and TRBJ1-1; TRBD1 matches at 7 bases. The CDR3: CASSYPRTGGRGRVRAFI. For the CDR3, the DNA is TGTGCCAGCAGTTACCCCCGGACAGGAGGCAGAGGGCGCGTCCGAGCTTTCATT.